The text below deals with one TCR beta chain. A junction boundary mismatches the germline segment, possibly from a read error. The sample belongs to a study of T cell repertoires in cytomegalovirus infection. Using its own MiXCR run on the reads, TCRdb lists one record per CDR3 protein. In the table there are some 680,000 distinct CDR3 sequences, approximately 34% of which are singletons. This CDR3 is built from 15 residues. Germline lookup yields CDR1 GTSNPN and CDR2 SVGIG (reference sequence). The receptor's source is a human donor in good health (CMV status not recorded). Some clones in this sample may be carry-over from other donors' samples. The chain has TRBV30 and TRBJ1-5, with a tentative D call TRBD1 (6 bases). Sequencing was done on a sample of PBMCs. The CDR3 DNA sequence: TGTGCCCGGAGTCGACAGGAGTCAGCAAATCAGCCCCAGCATTTT. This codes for CARSRQESANQPQHF. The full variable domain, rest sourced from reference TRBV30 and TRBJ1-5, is SQTIHQWPATLVQPVGSPLSLECTVEGTSNPNLYWYRQAAGRGLQLLFYSVGIGQISSEVPQNLSASRPQDRQFILSSKKLLLSDSGFYLCARSRQESANQPQHFGDGTRLSIL.